This passage covers 30 T cell receptor beta chains from one sample sequenced in a study of T cells in Graves' hyperthyroidism and ophthalmopathy. The source material, RNA transcripts, was used to amplify TCR beta CDR3 regions. HTBI primers were used for first-round RT-PCR of the TCR CDR3. Each CDR3 protein gets one entry after TCRdb re-called the multiplex PCR reads with MiXCR. Among roughly 500,000 distinct CDR3 sequences listed, 40% to 55% were seen once. The sequencing sample was made of peripheral blood or thyroid tissue (not recorded which). The receptor source for this set is an adult woman with Graves' disease, either hyperthyroidism or ophthalmopathy (not recorded which).

The chain carries TRBV20-1 and TRBJ2-3; 8 bases fit TRBD2. J lost 2 bases, V lost 0 bases, and 7 bases had no gene match. Germline CDR1 and CDR2: DFQATT and SNEGSKA (reference sequence). The CDR3 is 16 residues long. In DNA, the CDR3 is TGCAGTGCTAGAGACCCTGTTAGCGGGACCACAGATACGCAGTATTTT. Its protein is CSARDPVSGTTDTQYF.

The chain combines TRBV7-9 with TRBJ1-2, with 10 nucleotides matching TRBD1. The junction had 7 bases not matched to a gene; V was cut back by 5 bases and J by 4 bases. Per germline, CDR1 SEHNR and CDR2 FQNEAQ (reference sequence). This CDR3 has 15 residues. CDR3: CASSHRDRGAYGYTF. The CDR3 coding sequence is TGTGCCAGCAGCCACCGGGACAGGGGCGCCTATGGCTACACCTTC.

This clonotype was counted at least ten times. The genes are TRBV5-1 and TRBJ2-7; TRBD2 matches at 8 bases. The V gene end was trimmed by 0 bases and the J gene end by 2 bases; junction bases not matched to a gene: 7. CDR1 and CDR2 from the germline V gene are SGHRS and YFSETQ. The CDR3 sequence is 16 residues long. CDR3 DNA: TGCGCCAGCAGCTTGGGAGCTAGCGGGTTCACCTACGAGCAGTACTTC. It codes for CASSLGASGFTYEQYF.

This clonotype was recorded a few times. This sequence joins TRBV2 and TRBJ1-1; tentatively, D is TRBD1 (6 bases). V lost 7 bases and J lost 3, with 15 bases in between. Germline CDR1 and CDR2: SNHLY and FYNNEI. The CDR3 has 14 amino acids. The CDR3 DNA sequence: TGTGCCAGCACCAGAGGGGCAGGGGACACTGAAGCTTTCTTT. It yields the protein CASTRGAGDTEAFF.

This chain connects TRBV7-9 to TRBJ1-4; D call uncertain. The CDR3 consists of 13 residues. The V gene's germline CDR1 is SEHNR and CDR2 FQNEAQ (reference sequence). V was trimmed by 5 bases and J by 2 bases, leaving 6 bases between them. The CDR3 nucleotides read TGTGCCAGCAGCCTCCGGACTAATGAAAAACTGTTTTTT. Its translation: CASSLRTNEKLFF.

The chain's CDR3 is CATSGTTTGTSRAFF. The CDR3 nucleotides read TGTGCCACCAGTGGTACAACGACAGGGACGAGTCGAGCTTTCTTT. V gene TRBV24-1 combines with J gene TRBJ1-1, with 7 bases aligning to TRBD1. The J segment lost 10 bases and the V segment lost 5 bases, leaving 15 bases of the junction unmatched. CDR1 and CDR2 (germline): KGHDR, SFDVKD. This CDR3 is 15 amino acids long.

Regarding this clonotype: A read error may produce the germline difference seen at one junction end. This chain links TRBV19 with TRBJ2-2; 8 nucleotides align to TRBD1. In germline, CDR1 is LNHDA, CDR2 SQIVND (reference sequence). CDR3 length: 12 residues. The DNA for the CDR3 is TGTGCCAGTAGTACCCTGACAGGGGAGCTATTTTTT. Residues: CASSTLTGELFF.

The rearrangement uses TRBV10-2 and TRBJ2-7; D is unclear. CDR1 and CDR2 (germline): WSHSY, SAAADI. This CDR3 has 13 amino acids. Trimming stripped 0 bases from V and 9 bases from J, with 12 bases between. CDR3 sequence (DNA): TGCGCCAGCAGTGAGTCCCCATGGCAAGTGCAGTACTTC. The encoded protein is CASSESPWQVQYF.

The J gene is TRBJ2-2, the V gene TRBV30, with no clear D. The CDR3 sequence is 14 residues long. Germline assignment: CDR1 GTSNPN and CDR2 SVGIG (reference sequence). Trimming left V 0 bases short and J 4 bases short, with 9 bases between. CDR3 residues: CAWSVIKVTGELFF. In DNA, the CDR3 is TGTGCCTGGAGTGTAATAAAAGTCACCGGGGAGCTGTTTTTT.

This clonotype was recorded many times. The chain has TRBV5-5 and TRBJ1-6; D remains ambiguous. Germline V gene sequence: CDR1 SGHKS, CDR2 YYEKEE (reference sequence). The CDR3 is 19 residues long. Trimming removed 2 bases at V and 8 bases at J, with 26 bases between. The CDR3 DNA reads TGTGCCAGCAGCTTTCGAAGGCTTAAAAGGCAAGGGTATGATTCACCCCTCCACTTT. Translating it yields CASSFRRLKRQGYDSPLHF.

The chain has TRBV9 and TRBJ1-5; the match to TRBD1 covers 8 bases. The CDR3 contains 13 residues. V shed 3 bases, J shed 9 bases, and the junction held 5 bases outside the gene matches. CDR1 is SGDLS, CDR2 YYNGEE, per germline. The CDR3 bases are TGTGCCAGCAGCGCACAGGGGGGGGGGCCCCAGCATTTT. Protein sequence: CASSAQGGGPQHF.

A remark on this clonotype: Germline is not matched at one junction end, which may reflect a read error. V usage is TRBV20-1 and J usage is TRBJ2-7; D perhaps matches TRBD1 (6 bases). The CDR3 runs 10 residues. CDR1 DFQATT and CDR2 SNEGSKA come from the germline V gene (reference sequence). The CDR3 coding sequence is TGCAGTGCTAGTAGCAGGGGCATCCCTTTC. This encodes CSASSRGIPF.

V gene TRBV5-1 combines with J gene TRBJ2-5; possibly TRBD1 for D (5 bases). The CDR3 consists of 15 residues. The V end was cut by 5 bases, the J end by 5 bases, with 19 bases between. Germline loops: CDR1 SGHRS, CDR2 YFSETQ. The CDR3 DNA reads TGCGCCAGCAGAGATCGGGTAGGGGTTGAGGAGACCCAGTACTTC. Amino acid sequence: CASRDRVGVEETQYF.

Only one count was recorded for this clonotype. V and J are TRBV2 and TRBJ1-2; 12 bases map to TRBD1. With V trimmed by 5 bases and J by 4 bases, 5 bases remained unmatched. Germline V lookup: CDR1 SNHLY, CDR2 FYNNEI. This CDR3 comprises 15 residues. Written as DNA, the CDR3 is TGTGCCAGCAGTCCGGGACAGGGGGCGGCCTATGGCTACACCTTC. Residues: CASSPGQGAAYGYTF. Full variable domain (outside the CDR3, taken from reference TRBV2 and TRBJ1-2): EPEVTQTPSHQVTQMGQEVILRCVPISNHLYFYWYRQILGQKVEFLVSFYNNEISEKSEIFDDQFSVERPDGSNFTLKIRSTKLEDSAMYFCASSPGQGAAYGYTFGSGTRLTVV.

The chain is built from TRBV7-8 and TRBJ1-2; D may be TRBD1 (5 bases). Germline V gives CDR1 SGHVS, CDR2 FQNEAQ. V was shortened by 1 base and J by 4 bases, with 19 bases between the two germline ends. The CDR3 loop spans 17 amino acids. The CDR3 DNA is TGTGCCAGCAGCTTAGGTCCGTTGGGACGGGGGATCTATGGCTACACCTTC. Protein sequence: CASSLGPLGRGIYGYTF.

V gene TRBV10-3 combines with J gene TRBJ1-1; perhaps TRBD1 as D (6 bases). In germline, CDR1 is ENHRY, CDR2 SYGVKD. With 4 bases removed from V and 3 bases from J, the gap between germline ends came to 18 bases. CDR3 length: 16 amino acids. Here the CDR3 reads CAISASVLGGDTEAFF. CDR3 bases: TGTGCCATCAGTGCGAGTGTCCTAGGGGGGGACACTGAAGCTTTCTTT.

Only a few counts were recorded for this clonotype. The chain combines TRBV5-1 with TRBJ2-6; D call uncertain. Germline V lookup: CDR1 SGHRS, CDR2 YFSETQ. The CDR3 extends over 14 amino acids. V was trimmed by 5 bases and J by 4 bases, leaving 10 bases between them. The CDR3 loop is CASRGGSGANVLTF. CDR3 coding DNA: TGCGCCAGCAGGGGCGGATCCGGGGCCAACGTCCTGACTTTC.

This clonotype was detected many times. The rearrangement uses TRBV20-1 and TRBJ1-2, with TRBD1 identical over 8 bases. Germline CDR1 reads DFQATT; CDR2 reads SNEGSKA (reference sequence). V lost 0 bases, J lost 9 bases, and 9 bases stayed unmatched. The CDR3 loop spans 14 amino acids. The CDR3 spells CSARDTGQGRSYTF. The CDR3, as DNA: TGCAGTGCTAGAGACACCGGACAGGGCCGGAGCTACACCTTC.

In nucleotides, the CDR3 is TGTGCCAGCAGCCTCAAACGGTTCGCGGGTGAGGAAACCGGGGAGCTGTTTTTT. It translates to CASSLKRFAGEETGELFF. The chain links TRBV2 to TRBJ2-2, with D tentatively TRBD2 (5 bases). The V and J ends lost 6 bases and 5 bases respectively, with 25 bases between them. This CDR3 is built from 18 residues. The germline V gene encodes CDR1 SNHLY and CDR2 FYNNEI.

This clonotype has a count of ten or more. The J gene is TRBJ1-1, the V gene TRBV7-2, with 8 bases fitting TRBD1. Germline V lookup: CDR1 SGHTA, CDR2 FQGNSA. V dropped 5 bases and J dropped 10; count of bases not matched to a gene: 9. The CDR3 consists of 13 residues. The CDR3 here is CASSNRQGTRAFF. In DNA form, the CDR3 reads TGTGCCAGCAGCAACCGACAGGGGACGAGAGCTTTCTTT.

CDR3 sequence reads: CASSLTRTSGGGETQYF. The CDR3, as DNA: TGCGCCAGCAGCTTGACCCGGACTAGCGGGGGCGGGGAGACCCAGTACTTC. The chain recombines TRBV5-1 with TRBJ2-5; 13 bases line up with TRBD2. The germline CDR1 and CDR2 sequences are SGHRS and YFSETQ. This CDR3 region has 17 residues. With 1 base clipped from V and 5 bases from J, the junction kept 8 bases outside the gene matches. The full variable domain, its missing parts supplied by reference TRBV5-1 and TRBJ2-5, is KAGVTQTPRYLIKTRGQQVTLSCSPISGHRSVSWYQQTPGQGLQFLFEYFSETQRNKGNFPGRFSGRQFSNSRSEMNVSTLELGDSALYLCASSLTRTSGGGETQYFGPGTRLLVL.

This clonotype was counted many times. The V and J genes are TRBV9 and TRBJ1-2, with D possibly TRBD1 on 5 matching bases. Per germline, CDR1 SGDLS and CDR2 YYNGEE. The CDR3 has 15 residues. V lost 3 bases and J 4 bases, leaving 16 bases between the germline ends. In DNA form, the CDR3 reads TGTGCCAGCAGCGCCTCGACACAGGCGGCCTATGGCTACACCTTC. Translating gives CASSASTQAAYGYTF.

This clonotype was seen ten or more times. In nucleotides, the CDR3 is TGTGCCAGCAGCTTAGGGGACAGGGCAGGAGAGACCCAGTACTTC. Its translation: CASSLGDRAGETQYF. The V and J genes are TRBV7-9 and TRBJ2-5; 9 bases line up with TRBD1. The CDR3 length is 15 residues. Germline values: CDR1 SEHNR, CDR2 FQNEAQ (reference sequence). V lost 1 base, J lost 4 bases, and 4 bases stayed unmatched.

The J gene is TRBJ1-1, the V gene TRBV7-2; D is uncertain. This CDR3 has 14 amino acids. Germline CDR1 reads SGHTA; CDR2 reads FQGNSA. V was cut by 5 bases and J by 0 bases, with 10 bases left in between. Here the CDR3 DNA reads TGTGCCAGCAGCCTAAACGCGGTGAACACTGAAGCTTTCTTT. Residues: CASSLNAVNTEAFF.

The chain joins TRBV7-3 to TRBJ2-7; 9 nucleotides agree with TRBD2. The germline V gene encodes CDR1 SGHTA and CDR2 FQGTGA. The CDR3 spans 14 residues. The trim removed 5 bases at V and 7 bases at J, leaving 9 bases unmatched. In nucleotides, the CDR3 is TGTGCCAGCAGCCCACATAGCGGGAGCGATGAGCAGTACTTC. Protein sequence: CASSPHSGSDEQYF.

For this clonotype: The junction differs from germline at one of its ends, possibly a read error. V and J are TRBV7-8 and TRBJ1-3; TRBD1 aligns across 7 bases. Looked up from germline, CDR1 is SGHVS and CDR2 is FQNEAQ. The CDR3 contains 16 residues. The CDR3 DNA is TGTGCCAGCAGCCTACAGGGGCCCAACTCTGTAAACACCATATATTTT. It is translated as CASSLQGPNSVNTIYF. Based on the CDR3 plus reference TRBV7-8 and TRBJ1-3, the full variable domain is GAGVSQSPRYKVAKRGQDVALRCDPISGHVSLFWYQQALGQGPEFLTYFQNEAQLDKSGLPSDRFFAERPEGSVSTLKIQRTQQEDSAVYLCASSLQGPNSVNTIYFGEGSWLTVV.

J is TRBJ1-5 and V is TRBV10-3; D call uncertain. V lost 2 bases, J lost 0 bases, and 5 bases lay in between. The CDR3 is made up of 14 amino acids. Germline loops: CDR1 ENHRY, CDR2 SYGVKD. In DNA form, the CDR3 reads TGTGCCATCAGTGAGCGGAGTAGCAATCAGCCCCAGCATTTT. This encodes CAISERSSNQPQHF.

This clonotype was detected ten times or more. The chain carries TRBV20-1 and TRBJ2-7, with D possibly being TRBD1 (6 bases). CDR3 length: 14 residues. V shed 0 bases and J shed 3 bases, with 12 bases lying between them. CDR1 DFQATT and CDR2 SNEGSKA come from the germline V gene (reference sequence). CDR3 loop: CSARDSDRNYEQYF. The DNA of the CDR3 is TGCAGTGCTAGAGATTCGGACAGAAACTACGAGCAGTACTTC.

This rearrangement joins TRBV20-1 to TRBJ2-7; D may be TRBD1 (6 bases). From germline, CDR1 is DFQATT and CDR2 SNEGSKA (reference sequence). The CDR3 sequence is 13 residues long. V was clipped by 4 bases and J by 3 bases, with 13 bases between them. The DNA for the CDR3 is TGCAGTGCTAATACAGGGTTTTACTACGAGCAGTACTTC. Translation gives CSANTGFYYEQYF.

This clonotype was observed a handful of times. The chain recombines TRBV20-1 with TRBJ2-2, with D uncertain. This CDR3 is built from 14 residues. Trimming removed 5 bases at V and 0 bases at J, with 10 bases between. CDR1 DFQATT and CDR2 SNEGSKA come from the germline V gene (reference sequence). This CDR3 reads CSAADITNTGELFF. CDR3 nucleotides: TGCAGTGCTGCAGATATAACGAACACCGGGGAGCTGTTTTTT.